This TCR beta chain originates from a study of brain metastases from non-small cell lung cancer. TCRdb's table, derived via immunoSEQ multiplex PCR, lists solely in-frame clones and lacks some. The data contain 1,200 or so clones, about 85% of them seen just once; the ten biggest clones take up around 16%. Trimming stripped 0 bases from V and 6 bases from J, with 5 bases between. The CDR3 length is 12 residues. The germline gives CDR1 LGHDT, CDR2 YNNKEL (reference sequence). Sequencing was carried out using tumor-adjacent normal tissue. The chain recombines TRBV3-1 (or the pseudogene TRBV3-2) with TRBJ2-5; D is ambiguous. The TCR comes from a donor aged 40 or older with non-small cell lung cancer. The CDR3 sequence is CASSQEGKTQYF. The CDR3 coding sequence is TGTGCCAGCAGCCAAGAAGGAAAGACCCAGTACTTC.